This is a list of T cell receptor beta chains from one sample in a study of naive and memory T cell subsets. MiXCR, applied by TCRdb to the UMI-ligation and nested PCR reads, yields one record per CDR3 protein. The table includes around 110,000 distinct CDR3 sequences, around a third detected once. Sequencing used central memory CD4+ T cells from blood. These receptors came from a human donor in good health. The CDR3 runs from the conserved cysteine through the conserved F or W. The D gene is left open where the match is weak. Clone size is stated in some rows and not others, as once, few, many or a class when expanded.

CDR3 DNA | CDR3 protein | clone size | D gene | J gene | V gene
TGCAGCGTTGATGGAGCGTTTCAAAAGACCCAGTACTTC | CSVDGAFQKTQYF | once | . | TRBJ2-5 | TRBV29-1
TGCGCCAGCAGCCAAGATGGGAACTATGGCTACACCTTC | CASSQDGNYGYTF | . | . | TRBJ1-2 | TRBV4-1
TGTGCCAGCAGCCATTCGGGAATCGGACTAGCGGGAGGAGACCAAGAGACCCAGTACTTC | CASSHSGIGLAGGDQETQYF | few | TRBD2 | TRBJ2-5 | TRBV3-1
TGCAGTGCTAGAGATCAGTCTAGCGGGACCCTGGGAGGCGGGCAGTTCTTC | CSARDQSSGTLGGGQFF | few | TRBD2 | TRBJ2-1 | TRBV20-1
TGCAGTGCTCCGCCCTTAAGTAACTATGGCTACACCTTC | CSAPPLSNYGYTF | many | . | TRBJ1-2 | TRBV20-1
TGTGCCAGCAGCTTAGCGGGCCCCGGGACTAGGTACAATGAGCAGTTCTTC | CASSLAGPGTRYNEQFF | . | TRBD2 | TRBJ2-1 | TRBV7-8
TGTGCCAGCAGCTTTGCGGGGGCGGGCAATCAGCCCCAGCATTTT | CASSFAGAGNQPQHF | . | . | TRBJ1-5 | TRBV11-2
TGCAGTGCTATTAGCGGGAGGGCCGTCTACGAGCAGTACTTC | CSAISGRAVYEQYF | few | TRBD2 | TRBJ2-7 | TRBV20-1
TGTGCCAGCAGCTTAACTAGCGGGAAGCACAATGAGCAGTTCTTC | CASSLTSGKHNEQFF | . | TRBD2 | TRBJ2-1 | TRBV7-2
TGTGCCACCAGCAGAGATACGGCGGGAGCCGGGGATACGCAGTATTTT | CATSRDTAGAGDTQYF | . | TRBD2 | TRBJ2-3 | TRBV15
TGTGCCAGCAGCTTAAGCCAGAACACTGAAGCTTTCTTT | CASSLSQNTEAFF | . | . | TRBJ1-1 | TRBV7-3
TGTGCCAGCCGTCCCAGGGCAGCTAATGAAAAACTGTTTTTT | CASRPRAANEKLFF | . | . | TRBJ1-4 | TRBV12-3/TRBV12-4
TGTGCCAGCAGCTTGGGGGCCCTTAGCAATCAGCCCCAGCATTTT | CASSLGALSNQPQHF | few | . | TRBJ1-5 | TRBV7-9
TGTGCCAGCAGCCCGACCTCCGTCGCGGGTGAGCAGTTCTTC | CASSPTSVAGEQFF | . | . | TRBJ2-1 | TRBV7-2
TGCGCCAGCAGCGGCGGGAGGGCCGGCTACAATGAGCAGTTCTTC | CASSGGRAGYNEQFF | . | TRBD2 | TRBJ2-1 | TRBV5-1
TGTGCCAGCAGCTCCCCTGGGGCGTGGGCTGAGCAGTTCTTC | CASSSPGAWAEQFF | . | . | TRBJ2-1 | TRBV7-2
TGTGCCAGCAGTCAAGGTATCCGGGGGAGCAGCGAGCAGTACTTC | CASSQGIRGSSEQYF | . | . | TRBJ2-7 | TRBV28
TGCAGTGCCCAACCCCCGGGACAGGGCCGCGGGACCGCCTACGAGCAGTACTTC | CSAQPPGQGRGTAYEQYF | . | TRBD1 | TRBJ2-7 | TRBV20-1
TGCAGTGCTAGAGATGGGGGAGGACTACGCGAGCAGTACTTC | CSARDGGGLREQYF | . | . | TRBJ2-7 | TRBV20-1
TGCAGCGTTGCGGGACAGGGAAATGAAAAACTGTTTTTT | CSVAGQGNEKLFF | . | TRBD1 | TRBJ1-4 | TRBV29-1
TGCGCCAGCAGAGTGAGAACGTCTAGCACAGATACGCAGTATTTT | CASRVRTSSTDTQYF | few | . | TRBJ2-3 | TRBV5-1
TGCGCCAGCAGAAGCAAGACAACCTACGAGCAGTACTTC | CASRSKTTYEQYF | . | . | TRBJ2-7 | TRBV10-2
TGCGCCAGCAGTGACAGGCGGCGCGCCATCACTAGCACAGATACGCAGTATTTT | CASSDRRRAITSTDTQYF | few | . | TRBJ2-3 | TRBV10-2
TGTGCCAGCGGGTTGAGCAGACAGAAGTACTTC | CASGLSRQKYF | . | . | TRBJ2-5 | TRBV2
TGTGCCAGCAGCCCGTCGACAGGCAATCAGCCCCAGCATTTT | CASSPSTGNQPQHF | . | . | TRBJ1-5 | TRBV12-3/TRBV12-4
TGTGCCAGCAGCCCCACCAGGCAAAAGCTCAGGGATCTCGGGCAGTACTTC | CASSPTRQKLRDLGQYF | . | . | TRBJ2-7 | TRBV5-6
TGTGCCAGCACCCCGGCAGGGGGCGCGTCCGGGGAGCTGTTTTTT | CASTPAGGASGELFF | . | TRBD1 | TRBJ2-2 | TRBV28
TGTGCCAGCAGCGATGGCAGGGGGACCTACAATGAGCAGTTCTTC | CASSDGRGTYNEQFF | . | TRBD1 | TRBJ2-1 | TRBV11-3
TGTGCCAGCCGATATCTCTCTAGGGGTGGGATCCCGGACAGGGTGAACACTGAAGCTTTCTTT | CASRYLSRGGIPDRVNTEAFF | many | TRBD1 | TRBJ1-1 | TRBV12-3/TRBV12-4
TGCAGTGCTAGACTCACAGGGATAGACTATGGCTACACCTTC | CSARLTGIDYGYTF | . | . | TRBJ1-2 | TRBV20-1
TGCAGTGCTAGAGATGGGACGGTGAACACTGAAGCTTTCTTT | CSARDGTVNTEAFF | . | . | TRBJ1-1 | TRBV20-1
TGTGCCAGCAGTTTTTCTCCCCCACTAGCGGGAGCGGAGACCCAGTACTTC | CASSFSPPLAGAETQYF | . | TRBD2 | TRBJ2-5 | TRBV28
TGCAGTGCGGCCCGCTTGAGCTCTGGAAACACCATATATTTT | CSAARLSSGNTIYF | once | . | TRBJ1-3 | TRBV20-1
TGTGCCAGCAGCCTGACGACAGGGATCGGTGGCTACACCTTC | CASSLTTGIGGYTF | few | TRBD1 | TRBJ1-2 | TRBV11-1
TGTGCCAGCAGTTATGGACAGGGGGACACTGAAGCTTTCTTT | CASSYGQGDTEAFF | . | TRBD1 | TRBJ1-1 | TRBV9
TGTGCCACGGGACTTCAAGAGACCCAGTACTTC | CATGLQETQYF | few | . | TRBJ2-5 | TRBV28
TGTGCCAGTAGTATACGATTATCGGACAGGGATGGCTACACCTTC | CASSIRLSDRDGYTF | few | TRBD1 | TRBJ1-2 | TRBV19
TGTGCCATTGCTCCGGGGGAGCTCGGAATCGATGAGCAGTTCTTC | CAIAPGELGIDEQFF | few | . | TRBJ2-1 | TRBV10-3
TGCAGTGCAGGGAGAGACGCCAATCAGCCCCAGCATTTT | CSAGRDANQPQHF | . | . | TRBJ1-5 | TRBV20-1
TGCGCCAGCAGAAGGGGGCCCACAGATACGCAGTATTTT | CASRRGPTDTQYF | . | TRBD1 | TRBJ2-3 | TRBV5-1
TGCGCCAGCAGCTTATCGATGTACGAGCAGTACTTC | CASSLSMYEQYF | . | . | TRBJ2-7 | TRBV5-1